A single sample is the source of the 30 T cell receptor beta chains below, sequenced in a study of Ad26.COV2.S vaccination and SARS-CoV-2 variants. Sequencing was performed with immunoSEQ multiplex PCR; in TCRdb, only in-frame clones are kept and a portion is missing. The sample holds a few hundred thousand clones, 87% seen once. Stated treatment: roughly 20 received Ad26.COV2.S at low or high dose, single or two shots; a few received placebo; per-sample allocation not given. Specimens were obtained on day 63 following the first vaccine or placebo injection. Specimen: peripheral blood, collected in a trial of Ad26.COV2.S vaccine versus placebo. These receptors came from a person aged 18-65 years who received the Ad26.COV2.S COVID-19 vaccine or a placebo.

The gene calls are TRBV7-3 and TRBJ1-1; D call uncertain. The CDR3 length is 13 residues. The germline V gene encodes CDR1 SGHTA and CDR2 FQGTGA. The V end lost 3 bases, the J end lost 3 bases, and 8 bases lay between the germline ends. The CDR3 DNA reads TGTGCCAGCAGCTTTTCCGGGGACACTGAAGCTTTCTTT. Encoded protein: CASSFSGDTEAFF.

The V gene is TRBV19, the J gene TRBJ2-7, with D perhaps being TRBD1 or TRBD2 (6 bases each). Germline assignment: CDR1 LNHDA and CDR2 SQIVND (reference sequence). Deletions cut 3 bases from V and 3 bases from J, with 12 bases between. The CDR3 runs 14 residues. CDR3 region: CASSIGGANYEQYF. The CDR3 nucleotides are TGTGCCAGTAGTATCGGGGGCGCGAACTACGAGCAGTACTTC.

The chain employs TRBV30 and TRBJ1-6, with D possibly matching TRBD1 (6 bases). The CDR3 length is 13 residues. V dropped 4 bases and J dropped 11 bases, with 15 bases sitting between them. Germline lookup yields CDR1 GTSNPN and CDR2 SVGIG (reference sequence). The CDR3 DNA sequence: TGTGCCTGGACTCGGGGGACATTGGCACCCCTCCACTTT. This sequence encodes CAWTRGTLAPLHF.

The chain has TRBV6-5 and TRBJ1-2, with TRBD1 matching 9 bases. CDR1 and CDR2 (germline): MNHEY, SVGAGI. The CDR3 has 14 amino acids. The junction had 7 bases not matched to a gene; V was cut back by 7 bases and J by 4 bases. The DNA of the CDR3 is TGTGCCAGCAACCACAGGGGGCGGTTCTATGGCTACACCTTC. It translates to CASNHRGRFYGYTF.

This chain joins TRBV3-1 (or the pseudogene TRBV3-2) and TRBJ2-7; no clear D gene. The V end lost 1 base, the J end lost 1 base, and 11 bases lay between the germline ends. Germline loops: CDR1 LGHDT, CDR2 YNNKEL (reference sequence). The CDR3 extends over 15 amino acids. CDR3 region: CASSQVALTSYEQYF. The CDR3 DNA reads TGTGCCAGCAGCCAAGTTGCTCTCACTTCCTACGAGCAGTACTTC.

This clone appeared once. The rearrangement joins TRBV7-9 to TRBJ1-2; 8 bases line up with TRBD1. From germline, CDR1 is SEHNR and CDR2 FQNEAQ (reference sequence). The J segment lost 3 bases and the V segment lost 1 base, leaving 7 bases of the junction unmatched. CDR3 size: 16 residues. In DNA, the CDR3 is TGTGCCAGCAGCTTAGGTTCAGGGGGCGTGGACTATGGCTACACCTTC. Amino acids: CASSLGSGGVDYGYTF.

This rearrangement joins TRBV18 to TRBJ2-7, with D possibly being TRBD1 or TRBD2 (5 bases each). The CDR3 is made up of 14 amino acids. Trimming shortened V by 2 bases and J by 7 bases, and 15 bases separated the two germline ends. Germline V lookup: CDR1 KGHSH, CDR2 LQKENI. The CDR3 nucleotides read TGTGCCAGCTCACCAGGGGCAGGGTCGGGGGAGCAGTACTTC. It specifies CASSPGAGSGEQYF.

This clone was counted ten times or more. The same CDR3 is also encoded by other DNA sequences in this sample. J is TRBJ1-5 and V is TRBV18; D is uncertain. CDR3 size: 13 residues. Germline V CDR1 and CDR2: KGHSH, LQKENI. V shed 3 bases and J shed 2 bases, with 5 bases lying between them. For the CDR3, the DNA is TGTGCCAGCTCACCTACAGGCAATCAGCCCCAGCATTTT. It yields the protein CASSPTGNQPQHF.

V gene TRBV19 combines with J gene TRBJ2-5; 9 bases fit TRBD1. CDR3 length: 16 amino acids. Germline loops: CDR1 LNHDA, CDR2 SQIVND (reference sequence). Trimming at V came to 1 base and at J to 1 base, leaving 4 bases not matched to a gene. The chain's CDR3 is CASSIGTGVGQETQYF. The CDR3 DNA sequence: TGTGCCAGTAGTATAGGGACAGGGGTGGGCCAAGAGACCCAGTACTTC. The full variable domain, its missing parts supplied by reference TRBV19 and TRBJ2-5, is DGGITQSPKYLFRKEGQNVTLSCEQNLNHDAMYWYRQDPGQGLRLIYYSQIVNDFQKGDIAEGYSVSREKKESFPLTVTSAQKNPTAFYLCASSIGTGVGQETQYFGPGTRLLVL.

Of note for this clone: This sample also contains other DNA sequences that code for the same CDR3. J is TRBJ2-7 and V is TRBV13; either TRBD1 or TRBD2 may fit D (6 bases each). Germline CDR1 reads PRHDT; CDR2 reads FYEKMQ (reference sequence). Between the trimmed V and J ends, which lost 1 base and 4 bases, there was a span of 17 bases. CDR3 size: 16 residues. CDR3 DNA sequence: TGTGCCAGCAGCTTAGAGGGGACGGGGGCGGATTACGAGCAGTACTTC. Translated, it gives CASSLEGTGADYEQYF.

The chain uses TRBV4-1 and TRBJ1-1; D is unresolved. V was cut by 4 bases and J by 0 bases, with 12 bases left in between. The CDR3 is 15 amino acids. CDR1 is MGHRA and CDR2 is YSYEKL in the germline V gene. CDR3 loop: CASSLMAGMNTEAFF. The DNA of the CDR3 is TGCGCCAGCAGCCTGATGGCAGGAATGAACACTGAAGCTTTCTTT.

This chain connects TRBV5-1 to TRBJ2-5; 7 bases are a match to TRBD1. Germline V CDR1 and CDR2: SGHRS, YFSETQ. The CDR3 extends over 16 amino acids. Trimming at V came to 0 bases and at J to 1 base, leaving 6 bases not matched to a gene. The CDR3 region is CASSLAPTGTQETQYF. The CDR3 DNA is TGCGCCAGCAGCTTGGCCCCGACAGGGACCCAAGAGACCCAGTACTTC.

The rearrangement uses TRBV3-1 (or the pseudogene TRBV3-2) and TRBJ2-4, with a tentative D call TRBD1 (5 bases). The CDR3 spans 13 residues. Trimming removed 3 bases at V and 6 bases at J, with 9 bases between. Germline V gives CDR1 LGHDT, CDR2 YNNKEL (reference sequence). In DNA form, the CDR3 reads TGTGCCAGCAGCCAGCAGGGTGTAAACATTCAGTACTTC. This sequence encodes CASSQQGVNIQYF.

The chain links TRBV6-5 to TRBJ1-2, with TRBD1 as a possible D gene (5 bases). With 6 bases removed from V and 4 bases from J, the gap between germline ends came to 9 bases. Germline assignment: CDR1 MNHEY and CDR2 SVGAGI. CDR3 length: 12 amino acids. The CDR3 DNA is TGTGCCAGCAGCAAGGACACCTATGGCTACACCTTC. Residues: CASSKDTYGYTF.

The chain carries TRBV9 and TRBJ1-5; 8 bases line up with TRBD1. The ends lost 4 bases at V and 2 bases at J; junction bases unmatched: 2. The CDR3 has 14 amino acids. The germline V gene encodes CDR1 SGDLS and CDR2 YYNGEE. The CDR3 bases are TGTGCCAGCAGCCCGGGACAGGGCAATCAGCCCCAGCATTTT. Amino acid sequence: CASSPGQGNQPQHF.

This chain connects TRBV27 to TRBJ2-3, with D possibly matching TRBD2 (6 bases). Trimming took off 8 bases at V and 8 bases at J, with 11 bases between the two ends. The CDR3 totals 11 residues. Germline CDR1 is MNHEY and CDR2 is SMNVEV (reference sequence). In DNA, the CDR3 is TGTGCCAGCCGGAGGGGTGGTACGCAGTATTTT. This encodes CASRRGGTQYF.

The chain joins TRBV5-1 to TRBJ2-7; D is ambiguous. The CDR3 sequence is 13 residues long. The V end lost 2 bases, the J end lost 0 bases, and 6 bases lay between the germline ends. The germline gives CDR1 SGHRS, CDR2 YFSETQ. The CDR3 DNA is TGCGCCAGCAGCTTTGGCAGCTCCTACGAGCAGTACTTC. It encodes CASSFGSSYEQYF.

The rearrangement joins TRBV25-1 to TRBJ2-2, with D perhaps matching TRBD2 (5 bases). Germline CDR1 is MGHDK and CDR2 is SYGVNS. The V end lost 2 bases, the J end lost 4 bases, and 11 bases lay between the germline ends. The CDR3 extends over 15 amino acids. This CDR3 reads CASSEIRDFTGELFF. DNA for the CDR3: TGTGCCAGCAGTGAAATTCGGGATTTCACCGGGGAGCTGTTTTTT.

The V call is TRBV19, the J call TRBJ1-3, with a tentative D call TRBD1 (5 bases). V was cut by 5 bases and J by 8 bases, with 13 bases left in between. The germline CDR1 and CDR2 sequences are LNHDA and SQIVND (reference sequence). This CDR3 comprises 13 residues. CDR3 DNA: TGTGCCAGTAGTTTAACAGGACTCGACACCATATATTTT. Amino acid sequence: CASSLTGLDTIYF.

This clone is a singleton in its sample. The CDR3 sequence is CASSREIGYTF. The CDR3 region has the DNA TGTGCCAGCAGTCGGGAGATTGGCTACACCTTC. The chain is built from TRBV2 and TRBJ1-2; no clear D gene. Trimming removed 5 bases at V and 7 bases at J, with 8 bases between. The length of the CDR3 is 11 residues. Per the germline V gene, CDR1 is SNHLY and CDR2 is FYNNEI. Full variable domain (rest looked up from reference TRBV2 and TRBJ1-2): EPEVTQTPSHQVTQMGQEVILRCVPISNHLYFYWYRQILGQKVEFLVSFYNNEISEKSEIFDDQFSVERPDGSNFTLKIRSTKLEDSAMYFCASSREIGYTFGSGTRLTVV.

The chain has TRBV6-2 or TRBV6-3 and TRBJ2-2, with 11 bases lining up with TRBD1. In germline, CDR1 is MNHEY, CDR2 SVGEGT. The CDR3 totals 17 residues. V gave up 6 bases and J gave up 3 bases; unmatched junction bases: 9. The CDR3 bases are TGTGCCAGCAGCCAGGACAGGGGGCTTATGGACACCGGGGAGCTGTTTTTT. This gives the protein CASSQDRGLMDTGELFF.

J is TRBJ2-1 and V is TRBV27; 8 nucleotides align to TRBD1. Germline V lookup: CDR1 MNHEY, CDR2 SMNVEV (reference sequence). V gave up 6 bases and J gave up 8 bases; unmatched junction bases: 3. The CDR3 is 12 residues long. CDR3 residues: CASRSGGDEQFF. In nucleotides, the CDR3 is TGTGCCAGCAGGTCAGGGGGCGATGAGCAGTTCTTC.

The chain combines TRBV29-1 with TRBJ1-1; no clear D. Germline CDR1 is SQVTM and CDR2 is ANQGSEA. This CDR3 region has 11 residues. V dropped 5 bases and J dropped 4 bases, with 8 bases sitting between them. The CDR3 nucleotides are TGCAGCGTTTTGGAGGCCACTGAAGCTTTCTTT. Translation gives CSVLEATEAFF.

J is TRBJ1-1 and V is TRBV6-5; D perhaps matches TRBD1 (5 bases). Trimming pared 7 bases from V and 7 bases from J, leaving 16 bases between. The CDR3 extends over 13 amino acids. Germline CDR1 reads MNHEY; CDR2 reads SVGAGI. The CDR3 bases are TGTGCCAGCAAAAATAGTCAACAGGATGAAGCTTTCTTT. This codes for CASKNSQQDEAFF.

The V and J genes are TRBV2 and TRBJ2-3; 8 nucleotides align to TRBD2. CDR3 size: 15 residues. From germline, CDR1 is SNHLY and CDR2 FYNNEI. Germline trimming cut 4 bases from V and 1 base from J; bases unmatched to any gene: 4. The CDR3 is CASSGGGPRTDTQYF. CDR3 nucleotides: TGTGCCAGCAGTGGCGGGGGGCCTCGCACAGATACGCAGTATTTT.

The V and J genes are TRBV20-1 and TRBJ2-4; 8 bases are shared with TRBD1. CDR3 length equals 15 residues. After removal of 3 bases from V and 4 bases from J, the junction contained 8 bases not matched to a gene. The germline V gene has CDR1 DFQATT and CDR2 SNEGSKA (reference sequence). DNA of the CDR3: TGCAGTGCTAGTAATTTACAGGGGGAAAAAAACATTCAGTACTTC. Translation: CSASNLQGEKNIQYF.

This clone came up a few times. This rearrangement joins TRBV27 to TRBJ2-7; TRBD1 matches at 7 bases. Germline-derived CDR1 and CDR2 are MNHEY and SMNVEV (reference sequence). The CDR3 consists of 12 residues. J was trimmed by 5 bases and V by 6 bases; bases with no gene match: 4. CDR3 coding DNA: TGTGCCAGCAGGGACAGGCTCCACGAGCAGTACTTC. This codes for CASRDRLHEQYF.

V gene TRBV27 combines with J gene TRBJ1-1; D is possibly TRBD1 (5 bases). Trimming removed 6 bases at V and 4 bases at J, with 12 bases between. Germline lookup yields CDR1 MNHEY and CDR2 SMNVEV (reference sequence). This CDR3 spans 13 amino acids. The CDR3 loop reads CASSPARVTEAFF. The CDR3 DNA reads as TGTGCCAGCAGCCCCGCCAGGGTCACTGAAGCTTTCTTT.

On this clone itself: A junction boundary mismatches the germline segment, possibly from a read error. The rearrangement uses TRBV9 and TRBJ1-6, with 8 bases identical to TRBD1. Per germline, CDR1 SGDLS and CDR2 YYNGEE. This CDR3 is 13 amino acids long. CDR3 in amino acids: CASSVEGQAPHHF. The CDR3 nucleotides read TGTGCCAGCAGCGTAGAGGGACAGGCCCCCCACCACTTT.

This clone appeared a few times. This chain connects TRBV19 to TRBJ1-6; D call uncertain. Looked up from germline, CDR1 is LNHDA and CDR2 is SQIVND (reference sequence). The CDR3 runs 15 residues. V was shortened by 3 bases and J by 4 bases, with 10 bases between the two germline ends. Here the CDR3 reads CASSISAEYNSPLHF. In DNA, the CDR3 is TGTGCCAGTAGTATTTCGGCAGAGTATAATTCACCCCTCCACTTT. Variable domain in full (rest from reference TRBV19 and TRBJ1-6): DGGITQSPKYLFRKEGQNVTLSCEQNLNHDAMYWYRQDPGQGLRLIYYSQIVNDFQKGDIAEGYSVSREKKESFPLTVTSAQKNPTAFYLCASSISAEYNSPLHFGNGTRLTVT.